These T cell receptor beta chains were read from a single sample in a study of blood T cells in healthy people across ages. TCRdb reanalysed the 5' RACE reads using MiXCR and keeps one entry per CDR3 protein. The sample includes some 1.7 million distinct CDR3 sequences, 28% of them seen just once. The specimen was blood. The origin of the receptors is a woman in her twenties or thirties in good health. Both conserved end residues are part of each CDR3. D genes are given only for firm matches. Part of the rows lack a size; the others show once, few, many or a class for expanded clones.

j_gene,v_gene,abundance,d_gene,CDR3nt,CDR3aa
TRBJ2-1,TRBV28,few,TRBD2,TGTGCCAGCAGTTTCGAGCGGGAGGGCCTTATTGAGCAGTTCTTC,CASSFEREGLIEQFF
TRBJ1-2,TRBV27,few,-,TGTGCCAGCAACCTATGGGCGCGGACTCGCGGCTACACCTTC,CASNLWARTRGYTF
TRBJ1-2,TRBV2,-,TRBD1,TGTGCCAGCAGAACCGGACAGGGGTGGAGCGGCTACACCTTC,CASRTGQGWSGYTF
TRBJ2-3,TRBV5-1,few,-,TGCGCCAGCAGCGGAGAAGGCGCGGATACGCAGTATTTT,CASSGEGADTQYF
TRBJ2-3,TRBV7-2,-,TRBD1,TGTGCCAGCAGCTATCTCAGGGGGAACCGCACAGATACGCAGTATTTT,CASSYLRGNRTDTQYF
TRBJ1-2,TRBV3-1,few,-,TGTGCCAGCAGCCAACTTGGACAGAAGGGCTATGGCTACACCTTC,CASSQLGQKGYGYTF
TRBJ2-7,TRBV7-8,-,TRBD2,TGTGCCAGCAGCTTTCCGGCGGGAGCAATCTACGAGCAGTACTTC,CASSFPAGAIYEQYF
TRBJ2-3,TRBV4-1,-,TRBD2,TGCGCCAGCAGCAGAAGGGCTAGCGGGAGAGCAGATACGCAGTATTTT,CASSRRASGRADTQYF
TRBJ2-1,TRBV14,-,-,TGTGCCAGCGGGGGGAGAGGGTACAATGAGCAGTTCTTC,CASGGRGYNEQFF
TRBJ1-2,TRBV12-3/TRBV12-4,many,-,TGTGCCAGCAGTTTGGAGTCTTATCGCTACACCTTC,CASSLESYRYTF
TRBJ2-1,TRBV7-9,many,-,TGTGCCAGCAGCTTAGCGGGGAGTGGGGAGCAGTTCTTC,CASSLAGSGEQFF
TRBJ2-5,TRBV2,-,-,TGTGCCAGCAGTGAATTGTTAGGTGGTGAGCAGTACTTC,CASSELLGGEQYF
TRBJ2-1,TRBV5-1,-,-,TGCGCCAGCCAGGGGGGGTCCTACAATGAGCAGTTCTTC,CASQGGSYNEQFF
TRBJ2-3,TRBV29-1,many,TRBD2,TGCAGCGTTAGAGGCCTTGCGGGAGGGCCTCCAGATACGCAGTATTTT,CSVRGLAGGPPDTQYF
TRBJ1-5,TRBV12-3/TRBV12-4,-,-,TGTGCCAGCAGTTTTTGGGAACAGGATCAGCATTTT,CASSFWEQDQHF
TRBJ2-5,TRBV7-2,-,TRBD2,TGTGCCAGCAGCTTAGCAGCCAGCGGGGGCCATGGTGAGCAGTACTTC,CASSLAASGGHGEQYF
TRBJ2-7,TRBV5-1,-,TRBD2,TGCGCCAGCAGGTCTACTAGCGGGAGTTCCGAGCAGTACTTC,CASRSTSGSSEQYF
TRBJ1-2,TRBV10-3,few,-,TGTGCCACCCGGGTTGAAGGGAACCTGGGTGGCTACACCTTC,CATRVEGNLGGYTF
TRBJ2-4,TRBV5-1,-,-,TGCGCCAGCAGCTTGAGCAGGGTTGGTTGGGACATTCAGTACTTC,CASSLSRVGWDIQYF
TRBJ2-7,TRBV7-2,-,-,TGTGCCAGCAGCCCTATGGGGGCCCCCTACGAGCAGTACTTC,CASSPMGAPYEQYF
TRBJ1-3,TRBV9,-,-,TGTGCCAACAGCGTAACTGCGGTCGGCAGGTTCAGCTCTGGAAACACCATATATTTT,CANSVTAVGRFSSGNTIYF
TRBJ2-5,TRBV20-1,-,-,TGCAGTGCTAGAGATCGGGCAGAACAATACCAAGAGACCCAGTACTTC,CSARDRAEQYQETQYF
TRBJ2-2,TRBV10-2,few,-,TGCGCCAGCAGTGCCCTAGCAACCGGGGAGCTGTTTTTT,CASSALATGELFF
TRBJ2-1,TRBV7-9,many,-,TGTGCCAGCAGCTTTAGCGGCTACTCCTACAATGAGCAGTTCTTC,CASSFSGYSYNEQFF
TRBJ1-2,TRBV10-3,many,TRBD1,TGTGCCATCAGTGAGGCCACCGGGACAGCAAAAGGAGGCTACACCTTC,CAISEATGTAKGGYTF
TRBJ2-1,TRBV5-5,many,TRBD2,TGTGCCAGCAGCCTGACTAGCGGGAGCTTTAATGAGCAGTTCTTC,CASSLTSGSFNEQFF
TRBJ2-7,TRBV5-1,-,TRBD1,TGCGCCAGCAGCTTGGGGGGGGGACAGGGGATCGACGAGCAGTACTTC,CASSLGGGQGIDEQYF
TRBJ2-3,TRBV29-1,many,TRBD1,TGCAGCGTTGTTCAGGGGGTAGATACGCAGTATTTT,CSVVQGVDTQYF
TRBJ1-5,TRBV28,-,TRBD1,TGTGCCAGCAGTTTGCCGCCGGGACAGGGAGGGTGGCAACAGCCCCAGCATTTT,CASSLPPGQGGWQQPQHF
TRBJ2-1,TRBV2,many,-,TGTGCCAGCAGTGAACGGCATGCAGGTAACAATGAGCAGTTCTTC,CASSERHAGNNEQFF
TRBJ2-7,TRBV19,-,-,TGTGCCAGTAGTGCTCACAGCGTCCTCTCCTACGAGCAGTACTTC,CASSAHSVLSYEQYF
TRBJ2-2,TRBV6-5,-,-,TGTGCCAGCAGTCGGCAGGGCAACGCGAACACCGGGGAGCTGTTTTTT,CASSRQGNANTGELFF
TRBJ1-2,TRBV7-2,-,-,TGTGCCAGCAGCTTAGGAGGGGCAGGACCGTATGGCTACACCTTC,CASSLGGAGPYGYTF
TRBJ1-1,TRBV20-1,once,-,TGCAGTGCCGCGACCTCCACCGGGGGCACTGAAGCTTTCTTT,CSAATSTGGTEAFF
TRBJ1-1,TRBV12-3/TRBV12-4,few,-,TGTGCCAGCAGCCTCTTCGGGGGAAGTACTGAAGCTTTCTTT,CASSLFGGSTEAFF
TRBJ2-7,TRBV30,-,-,TGTGCCTGGACCCCTCAAGGTGGAGGGGGCAGGTACGAGCAGTACTTC,CAWTPQGGGGRYEQYF
TRBJ2-7,TRBV25-1,-,TRBD2,TGTGCCAGCAGTGAATATCCTAGCGGGAAAGCCTACGAGCAGTACTTC,CASSEYPSGKAYEQYF
TRBJ1-2,TRBV7-9,few,-,TGTGCCAGCAGCTTAGTACAGGGCTCTGGCTACACCTTC,CASSLVQGSGYTF
TRBJ1-1,TRBV20-1,-,TRBD1,TGCAGTGCTAGAAACGACAGGGAAGACACTGAAGCTTTCTTT,CSARNDREDTEAFF
TRBJ2-3,TRBV6-6,few,TRBD2,TGTGCCAGCAGTATCAAACGGCGGGGGGAAACCACAGATACGCAGTATTTT,CASSIKRRGETTDTQYF
TRBJ2-5,TRBV29-1,many,-,TGCAGCGTGGCCAGCGGCCAAGAGACCCAGTACTTC,CSVASGQETQYF
TRBJ2-7,TRBV4-3,-,TRBD2,TGCGCCAGCAGCCCAACTGTAGCGGGAGAGAAAGAGCAGTACTTC,CASSPTVAGEKEQYF
TRBJ1-2,TRBV2,-,-,TGTGCCAGCAGTGAAGCGGCGGACAGTCCCCCCGGAGGCTACACCTTC,CASSEAADSPPGGYTF
TRBJ2-1,TRBV2,-,-,TGTGCCAGCGGAGAACGGAGCGACGATGAGCAGTTCTTC,CASGERSDDEQFF
TRBJ1-4,TRBV2,few,TRBD1,TGTGCCAGCAAGGGACAGGGTGCAACTAATGAAAAACTGTTTTTT,CASKGQGATNEKLFF
TRBJ2-5,TRBV2,-,TRBD1,TGTGCCAGCAGCCTCGGACAGGTTCAAGTGGAGACCCAGTACTTC,CASSLGQVQVETQYF
TRBJ2-7,TRBV7-2,few,-,TGTGCCAGCAGCGTAGGGGCACAAACCTACGAGCAGTACTTC,CASSVGAQTYEQYF
TRBJ2-1,TRBV15,-,TRBD1,TGTGCCACCAGCAGAGGAGACAGGGACTACAATGAGCAGTTCTTC,CATSRGDRDYNEQFF
TRBJ2-1,TRBV7-3,many,-,TGTGCCAGCAGCTTAAACCGGGGTAACAATGAGCAGTTCTTC,CASSLNRGNNEQFF
TRBJ2-5,TRBV4-3,many,-,TGCGCCAGCAGCCAAGATCCCGGGGTCGAAGAGACCCAGTACTTC,CASSQDPGVEETQYF
TRBJ1-1,TRBV13,-,-,TGTGCCAGCAGTTACCCCGGGAATCTCTTGAACACTGAAGCTTTCTTT,CASSYPGNLLNTEAFF
TRBJ2-5,TRBV7-9,-,-,TGTGCCAGCAGCCCTAAGGGACTGTACCAAGAGACCCAGTACTTC,CASSPKGLYQETQYF
TRBJ2-7,TRBV20-1,-,TRBD1,TGCAGTGGGGGCGTAGGGACAGGGTACCCCTACGAGCAGTACTTC,CSGGVGTGYPYEQYF
TRBJ2-7,TRBV20-1,many,-,TGCAGTGCTAGAGATCTAAGGGATTCCTACGAGCAGTACTTC,CSARDLRDSYEQYF
TRBJ2-7,TRBV7-3,-,-,TGTGCCAGCAGCTTAAGTCGGGGCAACGAGCAGTACTTC,CASSLSRGNEQYF
TRBJ2-1,TRBV7-6,few,-,TGTGCCAGCAGCTCAACGGGTCTCAAGGGCAATGAGCAGTTCTTC,CASSSTGLKGNEQFF
TRBJ2-1,TRBV6-2/TRBV6-3,-,TRBD2,TGTGCCAGCAGTTATATCGCCTCGCGGGAGGAGACCCAGTTCTTC,CASSYIASREETQFF
TRBJ1-2,TRBV12-3/TRBV12-4,few,-,TGTGCCAGCAGTTTCTCTGCTTATGGCTACACCTTC,CASSFSAYGYTF